Below are 20 T cell receptor beta chains sequenced from a single sample in a study of vaccination effects on CD4 cells after COVID-19. Data came from immunoSEQ multiplex PCR; TCRdb stores just in-frame clones and leaves some out. The table has around 69,000 clones, over 75% seen once; the top ten hold under 2.5%. Antigens of these TCRs are unknown. Following 10 days of culture, CD4+ T cells were isolated. Participants were given two doses of BNT162b2 or mRNA-1273 vaccine. This specimen consisted of CD4+ T cells from PBMCs cultured without peptide, obtained after COVID-19 vaccination. These TCRs come from a human donor who received a COVID-19 vaccine.

This chain uses TRBV18 with TRBJ2-1; maybe TRBD2 (5 bases). The CDR3 consists of 15 residues. CDR1 is KGHSH, CDR2 LQKENI, per germline. Trimming left V 3 bases short and J 8 bases short, with 17 bases between. CDR3 region: CASSPRPSTVHEQFF. The CDR3 bases are TGTGCCAGCTCACCCCGGCCTAGCACTGTGCATGAGCAGTTCTTC.

This chain joins TRBV7-8 and TRBJ1-3, with a weak D call TRBD1 (5 bases). The CDR3 runs to 15 residues. Trimming stripped 0 bases from V and 0 bases from J, with 6 bases between. Germline CDR1 is SGHVS and CDR2 is FQNEAQ. CDR3 loop: CASSLAGRSGNTIYF. The CDR3 DNA sequence: TGTGCCAGCAGCTTAGCGGGGCGCTCTGGAAACACCATATATTTT.

This rearrangement joins TRBV6-4 to TRBJ1-4, with D unclear. V lost 4 bases and J 8 bases, leaving 5 bases between the germline ends. The CDR3 is 11 amino acids. Germline values: CDR1 MRHNA, CDR2 SNTAGT. The CDR3 region has the DNA TGTGCCAGCAGTGTGGGAGAAAAACTGTTTTTT. Protein sequence: CASSVGEKLFF.

In its sample, this clone was seen a few times. The V call is TRBV5-1, the J call TRBJ1-1; D is ambiguous. Germline V gene data show CDR1 as SGHRS and CDR2 as YFSETQ. The V and J ends lost 5 bases and 0 bases respectively, with 5 bases between them. This CDR3 comprises 12 residues. CDR3 loop: CASSEMNTEAFF. The DNA for the CDR3 is TGCGCCAGCAGTGAGATGAACACTGAAGCTTTCTTT.

V gene TRBV6-2 or TRBV6-3 combines with J gene TRBJ1-1, with D possibly being TRBD1 (5 bases). Germline assignment: CDR1 MNHEY and CDR2 SVGEGT. The CDR3 length is 15 residues. V lost 6 bases and J 5 bases, leaving 19 bases between the germline ends. In DNA, the CDR3 is TGTGCCAGCAGCCGCCCCGGGGGAGGTGAGACTGAAGCTTTCTTT. It is translated as CASSRPGGGETEAFF.

V and J are TRBV13 and TRBJ1-6; tentative D call: TRBD1 (5 bases). The CDR3 covers 14 residues. Per germline, CDR1 PRHDT and CDR2 FYEKMQ (reference sequence). V was cut by 3 bases and J by 7 bases, with 10 bases left in between. The CDR3 DNA reads TGTGCCAGCAGCTTCGGGACGGTAAATTCACCCCTCCACTTT. Its translation is CASSFGTVNSPLHF.

This chain joins TRBV5-1 and TRBJ2-7, with D unclear. The V end lost 2 bases, the J end lost 4 bases, and 13 bases lay between the germline ends. Germline values: CDR1 SGHRS, CDR2 YFSETQ. CDR3 length equals 14 residues. The CDR3: CASSFHPARYEQYV. CDR3 nucleotide sequence: TGCGCCAGCAGCTTCCACCCCGCTCGATACGAGCAGTACGTC.

The chain is built from TRBV15 and TRBJ1-2; 9 bases match TRBD1. The trim removed 0 bases at V and 7 bases at J, leaving 3 bases unmatched. CDR3 length: 14 amino acids. Germline V CDR1 and CDR2: LNHNV, YYDKDF (reference sequence). This CDR3 is CATSRDPTGGGYTF. The CDR3 DNA reads TGTGCCACCAGCAGAGATCCGACAGGGGGTGGCTACACCTTC.

The genes are TRBV6-5 and TRBJ1-1, with D unclear. CDR1 and CDR2 (germline): MNHEY, SVGAGI. Trimming cost V 6 bases and J 0 bases, with 11 bases left between them. This CDR3 comprises 14 residues. DNA of the CDR3: TGTGCCAGCAGGGAGGTCGACATGAACACTGAAGCTTTCTTT. Translating gives CASREVDMNTEAFF.

This clone has just one count. The V and J genes are TRBV7-3 and TRBJ2-5, with D possibly matching TRBD1 (6 bases). Trimming left V 5 bases short and J 7 bases short, with 14 bases between. Germline-derived CDR1 and CDR2 are SGHTA and FQGTGA. This CDR3 comprises 13 residues. CDR3 region: CASSQQTGLTQYF. The CDR3 coding sequence is TGTGCCAGCAGCCAACAAACAGGGTTGACCCAGTACTTC.

CDR3 sequence: CASSQTLAGGQFF. CDR3 coding DNA: TGTGCCAGCAGCCAAACACTAGCGGGGGGCCAGTTCTTC. The chain employs TRBV14 and TRBJ2-1; 12 bases are shared with TRBD2. CDR3 length: 13 amino acids. V was clipped by 2 bases and J by 13 bases; unmatched bases: 3. Germline CDR1 is SGHDN and CDR2 is FVKESK.

The chain joins TRBV25-1 to TRBJ2-3, with TRBD1 matching 8 bases. The V gene end was trimmed by 7 bases and the J gene end by 3 bases; junction bases not matched to a gene: 6. The CDR3 totals 14 residues. Per germline, CDR1 MGHDK and CDR2 SYGVNS. Here the CDR3 reads CASTDRGLTDTQYF. The DNA of the CDR3 is TGTGCCAGCACAGACAGGGGCTTAACAGATACGCAGTATTTT. The full variable domain, completed using reference TRBV25-1 and TRBJ2-3, is EADIYQTPRYLVIGTGKKITLECSQTMGHDKMYWYQQDPGMELHLIHYSYGVNSTEKGDLSSESTVSRIRTEHFPLTLESARPSHTSQYLCASTDRGLTDTQYFGPGTRLTVL.

The rearrangement links TRBV2 to TRBJ1-1; the match to TRBD1 covers 9 bases. Germline CDR1 and CDR2: SNHLY and FYNNEI. V was pared by 4 bases and J by 5 bases, with 5 bases of the junction left unmatched. There are 14 residues in the CDR3. The DNA for the CDR3 is TGTGCCAGCAGTGCCCGACAGGGGGGGACTGAAGCTTTCTTT. This gives the protein CASSARQGGTEAFF.

The chain recombines TRBV11-2 with TRBJ1-5; weak D call: TRBD1 (6 bases). Germline V CDR1 and CDR2: SGHAT, FQNNGV. The CDR3 contains 14 residues. The ends were cut back, 3 bases at V and 4 bases at J, with 10 bases in the middle. The CDR3 reads CASSLRGGNQPQHF. CDR3 bases: TGTGCCAGCAGCTTGAGGGGGGGGAATCAGCCCCAGCATTTT. Using reference TRBV11-2 and TRBJ1-5 for the parts outside the CDR3, the full variable domain is EAGVAQSPRYKIIEKRQSVAFWCNPISGHATLYWYQQILGQGPKLLIQFQNNGVVDDSQLPKDRFSAERLKGVDSTLKIQPAKLEDSAVYLCASSLRGGNQPQHFGDGTRLSIL.

V is TRBV7-8 and J is TRBJ1-5, with D unresolved. The germline V and J ends were trimmed by 5 bases and 6 bases, with 14 bases remaining between them. This CDR3 region has 14 residues. Germline assignment: CDR1 SGHVS and CDR2 FQNEAQ. The CDR3 sequence is CASSPRDLAQPQHF. The CDR3 DNA reads TGTGCCAGCAGCCCTAGGGATCTCGCTCAGCCCCAGCATTTT.

The chain uses TRBV7-7 and TRBJ1-1, with D possibly being TRBD1 (6 bases). CDR3 length: 13 amino acids. Trimming stripped 2 bases from V and 8 bases from J, with 12 bases between. Germline CDR1 and CDR2: SSHAT and FNYEAQ (reference sequence). The CDR3 is CASSLTRGGEAFF. The CDR3 region has the DNA TGTGCCAGCAGCTTAACGAGGGGGGGCGAAGCTTTCTTT.

The chain employs TRBV18 and TRBJ2-7, with 7 nucleotides matching TRBD2. The V segment lost 3 bases and the J segment 6 bases; nucleotides outside the gene matches: 8. The V gene's germline CDR1 is KGHSH and CDR2 LQKENI. The CDR3 spans 14 residues. CDR3 in amino acids: CASSPDRDYPEQYV. The CDR3 nucleotides are TGTGCCAGCTCACCCGACCGGGACTACCCCGAGCAGTACGTC.

This chain uses TRBV5-4 with TRBJ2-7; 10 bases map to TRBD2. The CDR3 is made up of 14 amino acids. CDR1 is SGHNT and CDR2 is YYREEE in the germline V gene (reference sequence). Losses at the gene ends were 4 bases for V and 4 bases for J; bases not matched to a gene: 5. In DNA form, the CDR3 reads TGTGCCAGCAGCCCGGGACTAGCGTCTTACGAGCAGTACGTC. Translated, it gives CASSPGLASYEQYV.

The chain has TRBV7-9 and TRBJ2-5; 15 bases map to TRBD2. This CDR3 has 19 amino acids. The J segment lost 5 bases and the V segment lost 5 bases, leaving 15 bases of the junction unmatched. CDR1 is SEHNR and CDR2 is FQNEAQ in the germline V gene (reference sequence). The CDR3 sequence: CASSLPGTSGGPFRETQYF. The CDR3 DNA reads TGTGCCAGCAGCCTCCCGGGGACTAGCGGGGGGCCCTTCAGGGAGACCCAGTACTTC.

The rearrangement joins TRBV20-1 to TRBJ1-2; D is undetermined. V lost 3 bases and J lost 6, with 8 bases in between. CDR3 length equals 11 residues. CDR1 is DFQATT, CDR2 SNEGSKA, per germline (reference sequence). This chain's CDR3 is CSARRQDGYTF. Written as DNA, the CDR3 is TGCAGTGCTAGGAGGCAAGATGGCTACACCTTC.